The clone carrying this T cell receptor (beta chain) was detected ten times or more. Libraries of TCR beta came from iRepertoire HTBI primers plus Arm-PCR of CDR3 regions. Methods used by the authors: Identification of gene segments yielded approximately 62 TRBV and about 15 TRBJ across samples. One entry per CDR3 protein results from TCRdb running MiXCR on the multiplex PCR reads. The authors' filters were not applied to this entry. The sample carries about 560,000 distinct CDR3 sequences, about 15% recorded once. Time point reported: newly diagnosed GD, antithyroid drugs for less than 3 months. The authors made the TCR library using RNA they extracted from PBMCs. This sample was included in a study of regulatory T cells in long-lasting Graves disease. Study summary: Graves' cases, newly diagnosed, had used antithyroid drugs under 3 months.

The CDR3 covers 20 residues. The germline V gene has CDR1 SGHRS and CDR2 YFSETQ. Trimming cost V 0 bases and J 1 base; bases outside gene matches: 16. A further study also used this sample, focusing on T cells in Graves' hyperthyroidism and ophthalmopathy. This second study notes: The HTBI primer set served for first-round RT-PCR of the TCR CDR3.

This receptor was identified in a man aged 18 to 30 with Graves disease. This chain uses TRBV5-1 with TRBJ2-3; 8 positions match TRBD2. The sample in question was peripheral blood mononuclear cells (PBMCs), obtained at new diagnosis, from a patient treated with antithyroid drugs. CDR3 DNA: TGCGCCAGCAGCTTGGTACGTCTGAGGGCAAGCGGGAGACGCACAGATACGCAGTATTTT. Amino acids: CASSLVRLRASGRRTDTQYF.